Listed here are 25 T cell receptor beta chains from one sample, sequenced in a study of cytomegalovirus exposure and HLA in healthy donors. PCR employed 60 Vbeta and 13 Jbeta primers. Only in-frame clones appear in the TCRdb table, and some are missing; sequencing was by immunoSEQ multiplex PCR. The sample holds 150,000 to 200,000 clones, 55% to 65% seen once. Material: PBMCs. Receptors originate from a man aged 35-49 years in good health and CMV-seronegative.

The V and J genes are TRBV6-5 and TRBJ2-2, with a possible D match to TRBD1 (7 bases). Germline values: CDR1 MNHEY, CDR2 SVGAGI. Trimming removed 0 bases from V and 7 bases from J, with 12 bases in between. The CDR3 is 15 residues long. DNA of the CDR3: TGTGCCAGCAGTTACTCAGCAGGGGGGAACGGGGAGCTGTTTTTT. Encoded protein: CASSYSAGGNGELFF.

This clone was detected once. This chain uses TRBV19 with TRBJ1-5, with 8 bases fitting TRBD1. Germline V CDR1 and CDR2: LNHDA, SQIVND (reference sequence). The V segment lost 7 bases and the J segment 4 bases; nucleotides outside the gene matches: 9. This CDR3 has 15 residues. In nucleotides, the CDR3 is TGTGCCAGTACCCCAAGGGACAGGAGAAATCAGCCCCAGCATTTT. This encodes CASTPRDRRNQPQHF.

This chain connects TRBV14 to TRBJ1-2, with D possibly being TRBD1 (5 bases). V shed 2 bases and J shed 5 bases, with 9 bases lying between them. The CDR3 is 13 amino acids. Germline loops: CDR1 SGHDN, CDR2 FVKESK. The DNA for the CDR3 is TGTGCCAGCAGCCAACAGGGATATTATGGCTACACCTTC. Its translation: CASSQQGYYGYTF.

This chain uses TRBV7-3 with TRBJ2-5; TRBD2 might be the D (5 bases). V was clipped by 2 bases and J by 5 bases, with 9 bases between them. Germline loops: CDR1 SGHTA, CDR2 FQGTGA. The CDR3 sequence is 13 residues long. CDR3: CASSLSGWETQYF. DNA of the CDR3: TGTGCCAGCAGCTTATCGGGATGGGAGACCCAGTACTTC.

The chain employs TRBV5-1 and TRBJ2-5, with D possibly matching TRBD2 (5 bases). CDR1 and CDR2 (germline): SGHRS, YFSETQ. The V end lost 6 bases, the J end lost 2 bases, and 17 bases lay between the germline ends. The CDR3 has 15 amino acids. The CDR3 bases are TGCGCCAGCACCAGAGCAGCGGCATTGCAAGAGACCCAGTACTTC. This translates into CASTRAAALQETQYF. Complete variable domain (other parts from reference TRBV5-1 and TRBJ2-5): KAGVTQTPRYLIKTRGQQVTLSCSPISGHRSVSWYQQTPGQGLQFLFEYFSETQRNKGNFPGRFSGRQFSNSRSEMNVSTLELGDSALYLCASTRAAALQETQYFGPGTRLLVL.

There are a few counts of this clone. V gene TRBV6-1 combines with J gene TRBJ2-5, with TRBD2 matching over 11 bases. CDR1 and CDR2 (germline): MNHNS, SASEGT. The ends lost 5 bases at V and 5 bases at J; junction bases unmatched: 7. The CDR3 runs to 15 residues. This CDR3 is CASSPGTSGWETQYF. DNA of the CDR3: TGTGCCAGCAGTCCCGGGACTAGCGGTTGGGAGACCCAGTACTTC.

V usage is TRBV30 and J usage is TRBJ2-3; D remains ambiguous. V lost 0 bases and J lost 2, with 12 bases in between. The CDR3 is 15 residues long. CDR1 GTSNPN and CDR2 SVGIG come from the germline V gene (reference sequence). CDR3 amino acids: CAWSVSYLDTDTQYF. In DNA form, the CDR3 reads TGTGCCTGGAGTGTATCGTATCTAGACACAGATACGCAGTATTTT.

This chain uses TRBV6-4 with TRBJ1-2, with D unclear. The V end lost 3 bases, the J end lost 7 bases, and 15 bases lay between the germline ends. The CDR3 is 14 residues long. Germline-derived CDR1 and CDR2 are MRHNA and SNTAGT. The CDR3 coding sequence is TGTGCCAGCAGTGAGAGACCCGACTCTTCTGGCTACACCTTC. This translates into CASSERPDSSGYTF.

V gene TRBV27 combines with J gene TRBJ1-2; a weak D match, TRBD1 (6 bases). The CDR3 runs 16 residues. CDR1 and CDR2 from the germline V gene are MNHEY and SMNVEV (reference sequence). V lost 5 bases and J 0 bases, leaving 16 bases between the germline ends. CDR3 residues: CASSGRGGETNYGYTF. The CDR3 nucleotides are TGTGCCAGCAGTGGCCGAGGGGGGGAAACTAACTATGGCTACACCTTC.

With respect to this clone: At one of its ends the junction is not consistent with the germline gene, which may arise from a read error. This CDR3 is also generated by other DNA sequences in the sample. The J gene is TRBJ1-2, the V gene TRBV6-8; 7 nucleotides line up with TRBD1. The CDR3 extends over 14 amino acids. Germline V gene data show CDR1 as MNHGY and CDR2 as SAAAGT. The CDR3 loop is CASSYSVSGGRRGF. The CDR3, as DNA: TGTGCCAGCAGTTACTCGGTGTCAGGGGGGCGCCGCGGCTTC.

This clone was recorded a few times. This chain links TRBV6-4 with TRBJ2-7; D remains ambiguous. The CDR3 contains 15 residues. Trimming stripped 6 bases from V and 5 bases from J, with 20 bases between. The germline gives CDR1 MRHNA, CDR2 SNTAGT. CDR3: CASRPRLARTHEQYF. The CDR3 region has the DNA TGTGCCAGCAGACCCCGATTAGCAAGAACCCACGAGCAGTACTTC.

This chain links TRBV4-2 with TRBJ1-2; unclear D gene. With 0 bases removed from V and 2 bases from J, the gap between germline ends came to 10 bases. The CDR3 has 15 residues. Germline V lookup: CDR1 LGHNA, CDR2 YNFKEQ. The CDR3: CASSQESRPNYGYTF. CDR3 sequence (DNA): TGTGCCAGCAGCCAAGAATCCAGGCCGAACTATGGCTACACCTTC.

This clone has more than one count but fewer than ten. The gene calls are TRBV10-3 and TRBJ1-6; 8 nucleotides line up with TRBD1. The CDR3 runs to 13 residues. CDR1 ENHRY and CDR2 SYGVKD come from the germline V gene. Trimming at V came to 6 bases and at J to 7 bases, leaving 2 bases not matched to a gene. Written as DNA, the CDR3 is TGTGCCATCAGAGGGGACAGGAATTCACCCCTCCACTTT. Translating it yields CAIRGDRNSPLHF.

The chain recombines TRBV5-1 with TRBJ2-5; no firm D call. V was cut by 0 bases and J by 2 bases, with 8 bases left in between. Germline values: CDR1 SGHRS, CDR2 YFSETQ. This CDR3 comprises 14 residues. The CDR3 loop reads CASSLAGLQETQYF. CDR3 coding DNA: TGCGCCAGCAGCTTGGCCGGTCTTCAAGAGACCCAGTACTTC.

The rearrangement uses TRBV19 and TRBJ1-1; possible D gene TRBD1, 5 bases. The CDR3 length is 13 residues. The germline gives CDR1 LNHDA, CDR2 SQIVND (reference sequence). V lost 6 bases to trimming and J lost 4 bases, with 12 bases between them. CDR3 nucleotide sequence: TGTGCCAGTAGGGCGGGGGGGTCCACTGAAGCTTTCTTT. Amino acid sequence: CASRAGGSTEAFF.

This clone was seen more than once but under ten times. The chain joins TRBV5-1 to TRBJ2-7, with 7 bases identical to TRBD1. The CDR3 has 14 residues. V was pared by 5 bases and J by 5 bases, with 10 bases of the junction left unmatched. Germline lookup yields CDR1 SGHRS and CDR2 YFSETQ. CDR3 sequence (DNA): TGCGCCAGCAGGGCGTGGGACAGTCTCGACGAGCAGTACTTC. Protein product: CASRAWDSLDEQYF.

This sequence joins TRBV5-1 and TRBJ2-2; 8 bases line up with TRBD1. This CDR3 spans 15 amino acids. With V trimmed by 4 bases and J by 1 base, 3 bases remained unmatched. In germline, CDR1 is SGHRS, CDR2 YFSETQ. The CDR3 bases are TGCGCCAGCAGCACCGGACAGGGGAACACCGGGGAGCTGTTTTTT. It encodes CASSTGQGNTGELFF.

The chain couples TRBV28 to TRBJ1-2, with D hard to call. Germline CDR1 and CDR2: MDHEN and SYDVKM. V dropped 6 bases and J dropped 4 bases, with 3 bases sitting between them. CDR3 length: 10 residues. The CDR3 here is CASSRYGYTF. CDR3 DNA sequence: TGTGCCAGCAGCCGCTATGGCTACACCTTC.

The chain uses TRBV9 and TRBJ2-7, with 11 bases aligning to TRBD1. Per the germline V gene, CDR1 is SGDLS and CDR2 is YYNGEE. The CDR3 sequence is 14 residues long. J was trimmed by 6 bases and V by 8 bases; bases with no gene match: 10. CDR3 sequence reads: CASTTGTGGGEQYF. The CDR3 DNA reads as TGTGCCAGTACTACCGGGACAGGGGGTGGCGAGCAGTACTTC.

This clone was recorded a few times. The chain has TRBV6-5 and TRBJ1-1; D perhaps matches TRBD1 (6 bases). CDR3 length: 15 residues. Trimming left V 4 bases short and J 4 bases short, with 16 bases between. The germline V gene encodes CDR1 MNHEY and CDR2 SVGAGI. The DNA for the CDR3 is TGTGCCAGCAGTTCCCTACAGGGCGCGAGCACTGAAGCTTTCTTT. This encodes CASSSLQGASTEAFF.

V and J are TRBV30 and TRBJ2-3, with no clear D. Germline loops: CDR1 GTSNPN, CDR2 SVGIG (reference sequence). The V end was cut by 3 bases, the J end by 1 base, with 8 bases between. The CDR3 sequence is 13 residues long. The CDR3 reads CAWSMSGTDTQYF. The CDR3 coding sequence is TGTGCCTGGAGCATGAGCGGCACAGATACGCAGTATTTT.

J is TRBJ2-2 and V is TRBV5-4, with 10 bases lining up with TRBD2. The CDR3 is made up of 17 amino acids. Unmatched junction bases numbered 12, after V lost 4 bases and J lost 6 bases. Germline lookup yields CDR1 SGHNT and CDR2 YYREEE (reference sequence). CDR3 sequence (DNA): TGTGCCAGCAGCATCAAACTAGCGGGAAGTAGGGCCGGGGAGCTGTTTTTT. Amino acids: CASSIKLAGSRAGELFF.

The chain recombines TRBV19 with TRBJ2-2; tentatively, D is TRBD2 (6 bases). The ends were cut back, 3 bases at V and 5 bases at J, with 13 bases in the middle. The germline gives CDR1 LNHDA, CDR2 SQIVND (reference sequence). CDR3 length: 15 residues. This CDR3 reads CASSIGGGGTGELFF. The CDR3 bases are TGTGCCAGTAGTATCGGGGGAGGTGGAACCGGGGAGCTGTTTTTT.

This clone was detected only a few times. The CDR3 reads CASSTLGAENEQFF. CDR3 DNA sequence: TGTGCCAGTAGTACGCTAGGGGCGGAGAATGAGCAGTTCTTC. The chain has TRBV19 and TRBJ2-1; the D gene is possibly TRBD1 (5 bases). V was pared by 4 bases and J by 7 bases, with 14 bases between. CDR3 size: 14 residues. The germline V gene encodes CDR1 LNHDA and CDR2 SQIVND (reference sequence). Full variable domain (rest looked up from reference TRBV19 and TRBJ2-1): DGGITQSPKYLFRKEGQNVTLSCEQNLNHDAMYWYRQDPGQGLRLIYYSQIVNDFQKGDIAEGYSVSREKKESFPLTVTSAQKNPTAFYLCASSTLGAENEQFFGPGTRLTVL.

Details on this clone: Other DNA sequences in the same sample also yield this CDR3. CDR3: CASSLTSAAGELFF. For the CDR3, the DNA is TGTGCCAGCAGCTTGACTAGCGCGGCCGGGGAGCTGTTTTTT. This chain links TRBV7-3 with TRBJ2-2; 8 positions match TRBD2. There are 14 residues in the CDR3. Germline V gene sequence: CDR1 SGHTA, CDR2 FQGTGA. V lost 3 bases to trimming and J lost 6 bases; unmatched junction nucleotides: 3.